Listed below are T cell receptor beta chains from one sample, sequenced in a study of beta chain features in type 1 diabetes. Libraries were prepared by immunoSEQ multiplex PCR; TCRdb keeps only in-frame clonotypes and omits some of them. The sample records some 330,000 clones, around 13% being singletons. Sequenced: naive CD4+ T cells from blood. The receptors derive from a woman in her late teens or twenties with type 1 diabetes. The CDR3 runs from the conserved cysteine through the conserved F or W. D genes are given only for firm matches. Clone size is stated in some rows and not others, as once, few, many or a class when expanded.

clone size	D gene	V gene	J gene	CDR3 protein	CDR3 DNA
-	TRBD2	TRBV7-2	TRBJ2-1	CASSLGRGGYNEQFF	TGTGCCAGCAGCCTCGGCCGGGGGGGATACAATGAGCAGTTCTTC
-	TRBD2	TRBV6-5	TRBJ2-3	CASSYGAGGPTDTQYF	TGTGCCAGCAGTTACGGGGCGGGAGGACCCACAGATACGCAGTATTTT
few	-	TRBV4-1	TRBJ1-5	CASSQIMPGRGGNQPQHF	TGCGCCAGCAGCCAAATAATGCCGGGCAGGGGAGGCAATCAGCCCCAGCATTTT
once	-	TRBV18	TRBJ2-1	CASSPPWANEQFF	TGTGCCAGCTCACCACCGTGGGCAAATGAGCAGTTCTTC
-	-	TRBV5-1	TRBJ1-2	CASSLTGPGYTF	TGCGCCAGCAGCTTGACAGGGCCCGGCTACACCTTC
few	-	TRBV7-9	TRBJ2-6	CASSADNSGANVLTF	TGTGCCAGCAGCGCCGACAACTCTGGGGCCAACGTCCTGACTTTC
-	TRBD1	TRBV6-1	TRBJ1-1	CASTGTGAVNTEAFF	TGTGCCAGCACTGGGACAGGGGCCGTTAACACTGAAGCTTTCTTT
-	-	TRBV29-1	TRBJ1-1	CSGNRVLNTEAFF	TGCAGCGGGAACAGGGTCTTGAACACTGAAGCTTTCTTT
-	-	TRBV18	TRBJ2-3	CASSPPSVDTQYF	TGTGCCAGCTCACCCCCTAGCGTGGATACGCAGTATTTT
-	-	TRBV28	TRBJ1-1	CASSLEWRGAAFF	TGTGCCAGCAGTTTAGAGTGGCGGGGTGCAGCTTTCTTT
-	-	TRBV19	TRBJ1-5	CASSIGSRLLNQPQHF	TGTGCCAGTAGTATAGGCTCGCGGCTTCTGAATCAGCCCCAGCATTTT
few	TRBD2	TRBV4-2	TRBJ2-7	CASSQDLAGPYEQYF	TGTGCCAGCAGCCAGGATTTAGCGGGACCCTACGAGCAGTACTTC
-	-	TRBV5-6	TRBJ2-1	CASSQLGGGLSSYNEQFF	TGTGCCAGCAGTCAACTAGGTGGGGGGTTAAGCTCCTACAATGAGCAGTTCTTC
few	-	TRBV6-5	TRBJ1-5	CASSYQGSNQPQHF	TGTGCCAGCAGTTACCAGGGAAGCAATCAGCCCCAGCATTTT
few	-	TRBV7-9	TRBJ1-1	CASSSQGFYPLGTEAFF	TGTGCCAGCAGCTCCCAGGGGTTTTACCCCCTGGGCACTGAAGCTTTCTTT
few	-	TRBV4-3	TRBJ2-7	CASSLQWRGPYEQYF	TGCGCCAGCAGCCTACAATGGAGGGGACCCTACGAGCAGTACTTC
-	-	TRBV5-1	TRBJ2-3	CASSLWARADTQYF	TGCGCCAGCAGCTTGTGGGCGAGGGCAGATACGCAGTATTTT
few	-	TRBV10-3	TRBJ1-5	CAISAEQGGQPQHF	TGTGCCATCAGTGCCGAACAGGGTGGCCAGCCCCAGCATTTT
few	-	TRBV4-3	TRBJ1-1	CASSPRQILNTEAFF	TGCGCCAGCAGCCCCAGACAGATACTGAACACTGAAGCTTTCTTT
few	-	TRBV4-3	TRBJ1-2	CASSRGQAKSYGYTF	TGCGCCAGCAGCCGGGGGCAGGCTAAGAGCTATGGCTACACCTTC
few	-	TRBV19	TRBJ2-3	CASSFRGNTQYF	TGTGCCAGTAGTTTCCGAGGAAATACGCAGTATTTT
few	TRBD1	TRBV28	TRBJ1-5	CASSSRGLFQPQHF	TGTGCCAGCAGTTCCAGGGGGCTCTTTCAGCCCCAGCATTTT
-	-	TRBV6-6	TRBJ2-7	CASRHIPDSLTYEQYF	TGTGCCAGCAGGCACATTCCGGACAGCCTAACCTACGAGCAGTACTTC
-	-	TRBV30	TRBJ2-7	CAWSVQGSYEQYF	TGTGCCTGGAGTGTCCAGGGTTCCTACGAGCAGTACTTC
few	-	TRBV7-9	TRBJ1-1	CASSLIRAPGTEAFF	TGTGCCAGCAGCTTAATCCGGGCGCCGGGGACTGAAGCTTTCTTT
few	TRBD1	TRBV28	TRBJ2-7	CASSSGQVVGEQYF	TGTGCCAGCAGTTCTGGACAGGTTGTTGGGGAGCAGTACTTC